The TCR beta chain described here comes from a study of CD8 T cells in ankylosing spondylitis. There are many counts of this clonotype. Making use of molecular barcodes, quantitative 5'-RACE generated TCR beta libraries. TCRdb re-called the 5' RACE reads through MiXCR, storing one row per CDR3 protein. This table holds 220,000 or so distinct CDR3 sequences, under 12% found once. V lost 3 bases and J 4 bases, leaving 18 bases between the germline ends. This CDR3 contains 16 residues. This TCR came from a male donor with ankylosing spondylitis or in good health (not recorded which). V and J are TRBV12-3 or TRBV12-4 and TRBJ2-5, with a weak D call TRBD2 (6 bases). The sequenced sample consisted of blood, either unsorted or a sorted T cell fraction (not recorded which). CDR3 in DNA: TGTGCCAGCAGTTTTAGGAGGGGTAACGGGGGAGAGACCCAGTACTTC. It encodes CASSFRRGNGGETQYF.